The TCR beta chain described here comes from a study of T cells in Graves' hyperthyroidism and ophthalmopathy. General study findings and limits: Ophthalmopathy and stable hyperthyroidism were separated by a 13 V-J model.

What was amplified from RNA transcripts were TCR beta CDR3 regions. The HTBI set primed first-round TCR CDR3 RT-PCR. TCRdb re-called the multiplex PCR reads with MiXCR, one entry per CDR3 protein. Of about 210,000 distinct CDR3 sequences in the sample, roughly 17% were seen once. In this sample, this clonotype turned up once. Its target is not known. The junction departs from germline at one end; a sequencing error may be responsible. Clinical symptoms, serum thyroxine, TRAb, thyroid ultrasound and orbital computed tomography informed diagnoses. Fresh peripheral blood, roughly 9.6 ml, was the source of the PBMCs. CDR3 length: 12 residues. Germline values: CDR1 MNHEY, CDR2 SMNVEV (reference sequence).

The receptor comes from a man aged 50 to 60 with Graves' hyperthyroidism. The specimen sequenced was blood. V and J are TRBV27 and TRBJ2-3; D perhaps matches TRBD1 (5 bases). This CDR3 is CAGSLGADTQYF. CDR3 DNA: TGTGCCGGCAGTTTAGGGGCCGATACGCAGTATTTT.